This T cell receptor beta chain is from a study of cytomegalovirus exposure and HLA in healthy donors (dated by TCRdb to about 2017). For context, the study as a whole: An earlier analysis of roughly 570 of the donors reported approximately 300 Gb of sequence data and 95 million to 120 million unique TCR beta sequences obtained from around 170 million T cells. Typing coverage differed by locus: A, B, C, DRB1 and DQB1 were typed in about 620-640 donors, DQA1 in 522, DPA1 in 600 to 610, and DPB1 in about 450. High-throughput TCR immunosequencing, statistical association of individual TCRs with disease status, and machine learning were combined to predict cytomegalovirus infection status. To decide whether each TCR beta V gene segment behaved as functional or pseudogenic, an earlier analysis of some 600 of the donors relied on high-throughput TCR beta sequencing. Several DR-DQ haplotypes were treated as single units for association and clustering because of strong linkage in the cohort. An early release that covered fewer than 800 HLA-typed donors contained around 300 gigabases of sequencing data and tens of millions of unique TCR sequences. All discovery cohort repertoires had been generated using a single sequencing platform. Along with the approximately 650-subject first cohort, a separate validation cohort of 120 different subjects was used. Donor age, sex, ethnicity and CMV serostatus were compiled alongside the repertoire data. The later analysis used no new phenotypic data to find candidate immune exposures, relying instead on TCR beta sequences and their occurrence across donors. Genome-wide SNP genotypes for about 65% of the 666 donors were used in a later genetic analysis, which treated that subset as a discovery cohort. Class I and class II HLA loci were covered by the typing at four-digit resolution. The study aimed to test whether signatures of past pathogen exposure could be identified by cataloging public T cell receptors. A later analysis re-analyzed previously published TCR beta repertoires from 660 or so donors and added high-resolution HLA genotyping to study TCR occurrence patterns. Among some 410 genotyped donors of the cohort, an average of about 240,000 unique TCR beta nucleotide sequences were sequenced per donor, 15% to 20% of them non-productive. The genetic ancestry cluster associated with self-reported Caucasian donors included approximately 85% of the 350 to 500 genotyped donors. The study used immunosequencing to profile the T cell repertoires of hundreds of subjects and linked those repertoires to cytomegalovirus serostatus.

V trim: 2 bases; J trim: 3 bases; unmatched bases: 6. The CDR3 starts with the cysteine, ends with the phenylalanine, and has 16 residues. The sequence is cut down to CDR3 DNA, 48 bases in frame from base 1. Based on the germline V gene, the CDR1 and CDR2 sequences are MNHNS and SASEGT. In total, just over 650 healthy bone marrow donors made up the cohort. At the time of sampling, all cohort members were nominally healthy, though unrecorded immune exposures were likely present. The donor was CMV seropositive and was included in the group of about 290 seropositive cohort members. Each donor provided a peripheral blood sample, and peripheral blood mononuclear cells were used for TCR beta sequencing. Genomic DNA extraction from the blood cell samples was performed with the Qiagen DNeasy Blood Extraction Kit. This clone has a handful of counts. The antigen this receptor binds is unknown. No much larger clone exists at a distance of one base, and base qualities are not known.

To prepare the library, the immunoSEQ multiplex PCR assay was applied. The multiplex PCR relied on a mix of 60 forward primers for TCR Vbeta segments and 13 reverse primers for TCR Jbeta segments. Amplification of the CDR3 region of rearranged TCR beta genes was performed with a multiplex PCR assay on genomic DNA. Amplified TCR beta libraries were sequenced as 87-base-pair reads on the Illumina HiSeq System. The paper's data handling went like this. A later analysis counted 65 million to 90 million unique TCR beta chains across the 650 to 700 repertoires, and 10 million to 12 million of these chains were shared by at least two donors. Raw reads were error-corrected and collapsed into unique sequences with a nearest-neighbor algorithm that merged closely related sequences to remove PCR and sequencing errors. CDR3 sequences were aligned to IMGT reference sequences to assign V, D and J gene segments. For a sequence to be retained, a match of at least six nucleotides to both a V gene segment and a J gene segment was required. A rearrangement was called productive if the CDR3 had no stop codons and remained in frame with V and J, and every other rearrangement was called non-productive. CDR3 was defined according to IMGT convention as the region running from the second conserved V-encoded cysteine to the conserved J-encoded phenylalanine. The earlier analysis of approximately 500 of the donors excluded sequences that lacked an unambiguous match to a single V gene segment. An earlier analysis of several hundred of the donors called V segments functional above 56.7% productive rearrangements and segregating when the between-donor standard deviation exceeded 5%. A statistical classification framework was built for diagnosing cytomegalovirus status from the catalog of TCR beta chain sequences. In a later analysis, V and J genes were assigned by comparing TCR nucleotide sequences against IMGT/GENE-DB human TR gene sequences. The TCRdist pipeline was used in a later analysis to assign CDR3 sequences and most-parsimonious VDJ recombination scenarios. A later analysis defined each TCR beta chain by its CDR3 amino acid sequence plus V-gene family, and excluded reads lacking a unique V-gene family. As a way to deal with suspected cross-contamination and a sequencing artifact, a later analysis dropped 450 to 700 nucleotide sequences that were highly shared and had low generation probability. In a later analysis, a clonal expansion index was calculated for each public chain from normalized within-repertoire ranks of inferred template counts. Generation probabilities in a later analysis came from a VDJ recombination model fitted to out-of-frame rearrangements, and those results were checked against IGoR. In a later analysis, hypergeometric tests were used to score TCR-TCR, TCR-HLA and TCR-CMV co-occurrence, with a repertoire-size bias correction applied to TCR pairs. False discovery rates were estimated in a later analysis by permuting HLA or CMV assignments 20 times. A later analysis grouped co-occurring TCRs with DBSCAN, adding TCRdist sequence similarity when clustering within HLA-allele-positive subsets. Repertoires with fewer than 30,000 or more than 120,000 public chains were left out of co-occurrence clustering, as were a handful of repertoires with anomalous nucleotide sharing. In TCRdb, the immuneACCESS table is reduced to in-frame sequences with V and J assigned. These tables do not hold every clone; where another copy was compared, an unresolved V gene accounts for under half, and the others remain unexplained. That table supplies the V and J calls and clone size; D and trimming were determined from the DNA. The sample table holds approximately 200,000 clones, of which approximately 82% were seen once. The ten largest account for just over 2% of the sample.

On the study overall, not on this receptor specifically: Specific HLA alleles were associated with over 15,000 TCR beta sequences at a false discovery rate of 0.05 in a later analysis. V-gene and J-gene trimming of TCR beta chains was associated with a missense DCLRE1C variant in a later genetic analysis, and the association was replicated in an independent cohort. In a later analysis, most CMV-associated TCR beta chains were found to appear HLA-restricted, with HLA associations seemingly driven largely by CMV exposure. Some IMGT-functional V segments, including TRBV6-2 and TRBV6-3, could not be told apart with the 87-base-pair reads, so those segments were excluded. Presence/absence analyses assumed roughly uniform sequencing depth across donors, an assumption that may not hold. The authors suggested that the approach could potentially be generalized to other disease states and immunological phenotypes. In a later genetic analysis, fewer N-insertions in productive TCRs were reported among donors in an Asian-associated ancestry cluster than the approximately 670-donor mean. A cluster of highly shared sequence variants was judged likely to be a technical artifact of the sequencing pipeline. Most TCR sequences were seen in very few donors, while some public TCRs were found in many individuals. Broadly in line with IMGT annotations, most TCR beta V segments showed up in productive rearrangements about 87% or about 30% of the time in an earlier analysis of roughly 590 of the donors. Linkage disequilibrium might explain the correlated functional status among segregating V segments, but an unknown experimental factor could not be excluded. A further reported finding was that TCR beta sequences accurately predicted the HLA-A and HLA-B alleles for most subjects in the first cohort. For the cohort, immune exposure information was limited to CMV serostatus. In a later analysis, HLA-associated TCR beta chains were found to be more clonally expanded and to have lower generation probabilities than equally common non-associated chains. When HLA alleles, especially DR and DQ, strongly co-occurred, attributing TCR associations to individual alleles was difficult. In vitro tests confirmed that a few of the cytomegalovirus-associated TCR beta chains recognize cytomegalovirus antigens. Approximately 18 rarely observed V segments, including chromosome 9 orphons, were excluded from the earlier analysis of some 590 of the donors because counts were too low. A total of around 150 TCR beta chains were listed by the study as associated with cytomegalovirus. This cohort had only TCR beta chains sequenced, and the lack of alpha or paired-chain data limited which features could be detected. Cytomegalovirus status was reported to be diagnosed by the classifier with high specificity and sensitivity in both the original and validation cohorts. A later analysis found that TCR association rates varied across HLA loci, with DRB1 alleles showing the most associated TCRs and HLA-C alleles the fewest. According to a later analysis, parvovirus B19, influenza, CMV and Epstein-Barr virus appeared linked to several top co-occurrence clusters. Because some donors lacked HLA typing at each locus, the association tests relied only on the typed subset.

This receptor was obtained from a woman aged 18-35 years in good health and CMV-seropositive. Sequences were obtained from PBMCs. Here the chain combines TRBV6-1 and TRBJ2-1, with 8 bases in between that match TRBD2. The CDR3 protein: CASSELSGGVYNEQFF. The DNA is as follows: TGTGCCAGCAGTGAATTAAGCGGGGGAGTCTACAATGAGCAGTTCTTC.